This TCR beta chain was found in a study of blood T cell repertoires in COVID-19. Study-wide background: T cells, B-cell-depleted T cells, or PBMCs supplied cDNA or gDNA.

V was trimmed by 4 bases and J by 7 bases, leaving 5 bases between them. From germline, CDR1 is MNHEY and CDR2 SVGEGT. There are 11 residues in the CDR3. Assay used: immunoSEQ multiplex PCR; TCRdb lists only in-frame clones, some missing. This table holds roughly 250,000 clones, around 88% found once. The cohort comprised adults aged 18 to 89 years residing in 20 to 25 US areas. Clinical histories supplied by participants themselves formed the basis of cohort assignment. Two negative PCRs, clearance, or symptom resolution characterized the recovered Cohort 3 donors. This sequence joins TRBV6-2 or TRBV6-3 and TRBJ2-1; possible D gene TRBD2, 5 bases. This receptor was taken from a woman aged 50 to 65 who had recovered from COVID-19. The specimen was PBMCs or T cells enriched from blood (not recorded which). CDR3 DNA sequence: TGTGCCAGCAGTTGGGAGAATGAGCAGTTCTTC. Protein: CASSWENEQFF.